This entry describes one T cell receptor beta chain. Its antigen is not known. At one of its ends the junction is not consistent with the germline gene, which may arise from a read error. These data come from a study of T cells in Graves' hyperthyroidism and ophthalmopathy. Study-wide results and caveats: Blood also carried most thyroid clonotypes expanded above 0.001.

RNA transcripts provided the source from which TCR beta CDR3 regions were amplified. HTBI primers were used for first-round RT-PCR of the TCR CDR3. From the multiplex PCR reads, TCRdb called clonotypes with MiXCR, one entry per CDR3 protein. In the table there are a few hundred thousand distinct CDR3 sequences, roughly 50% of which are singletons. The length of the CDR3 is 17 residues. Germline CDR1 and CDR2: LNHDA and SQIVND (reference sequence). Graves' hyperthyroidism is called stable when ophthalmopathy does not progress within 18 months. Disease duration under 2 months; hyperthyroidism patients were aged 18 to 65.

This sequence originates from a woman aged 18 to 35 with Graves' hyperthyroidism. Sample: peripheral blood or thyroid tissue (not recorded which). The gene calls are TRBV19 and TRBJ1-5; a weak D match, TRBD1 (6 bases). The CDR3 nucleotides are TGTGCCAGCGGACGACCCGTACACAGGGCCCGCAATCAGCCCCAGCCTTTT. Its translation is CASGRPVHRARNQPQPF.